The 9 T cell receptor beta chains in this list originate from one sample, sequenced in a study of T-cell reconstitution after alpha-beta-depleted transplantation in children. Unique molecular identifiers were incorporated when the TCRbeta library was constructed. TCRdb called the PCR reads again in MiXCR, with one record for every CDR3 protein. Of approximately 400,000 distinct CDR3 sequences detected, approximately 11% appear once; the ten largest clones hold over 4.5%. Sequencing was performed on PBMCs from the stem cell graft donor, taken from the stem cell graft. The receptors come from a human donor who donated a stem cell graft to a child with acute myeloid leukemia.

This clonotype was picked up a small number of times. The chain has TRBV20-1 and TRBJ2-3, with 7 bases identical to TRBD1. Germline V gene sequence: CDR1 DFQATT, CDR2 SNEGSKA (reference sequence). The CDR3 totals 15 residues. V gave up 0 bases and J gave up 4 bases; unmatched junction bases: 7. CDR3 amino acids: CSARDMGQISDTQYF. The CDR3 nucleotides are TGCAGTGCTAGAGATATGGGACAGATCTCAGATACGCAGTATTTT.

This clonotype was counted only a few times. This chain uses TRBV2 with TRBJ1-2; D ambiguous. In germline, CDR1 is SNHLY, CDR2 FYNNEI. This CDR3 has 14 residues. V was pared by 3 bases and J by 4 bases, with 12 bases between. CDR3 region: CASSDRRLIYGYTF. The CDR3, as DNA: TGTGCCAGCAGTGATCGTAGACTGATCTATGGCTACACCTTC.

This clonotype was seen ten or more times. This sequence joins TRBV5-1 and TRBJ2-2; D is tentatively TRBD1 or TRBD2 (5 bases each). CDR1 and CDR2 from the germline V gene are SGHRS and YFSETQ. Trimming left V 0 bases short and J 6 bases short, with 9 bases between. The CDR3 is made up of 14 amino acids. The CDR3 nucleotides read TGCGCCAGCAGCTTGGCGGGGCAAGCCGGGGAGCTGTTTTTT. Amino acids: CASSLAGQAGELFF.

The chain is built from TRBV6-1 and TRBJ2-1, with D unresolved. The germline V gene has CDR1 MNHNS and CDR2 SASEGT. The CDR3 loop spans 14 amino acids. DNA of the CDR3: TGTGCGACCAACCCCTTGAGCTCCTACAATGAGCAGTTCTTC. Amino acid sequence: CATNPLSSYNEQFF.

This chain links TRBV6-1 with TRBJ1-3; 8 bases agree with TRBD1. This CDR3 has 16 residues. With V trimmed by 6 bases and J by 4 bases, 11 bases remained unmatched. Per germline, CDR1 MNHNS and CDR2 SASEGT. The CDR3 sequence: CASRSHTGTGGNTIYF. CDR3 sequence (DNA): TGTGCCAGCAGATCACACACCGGGACAGGAGGAAACACCATATATTTT.

This clonotype appeared many times. The chain has TRBV12-3 or TRBV12-4 and TRBJ2-1; possible D gene TRBD2, 5 bases. This CDR3 comprises 14 residues. Trimming took 7 bases from V and 0 from J, leaving 10 bases between them. The CDR3 region is CASTQLDSYNEQFF. For the CDR3, the DNA is TGTGCCAGCACCCAACTAGACTCCTACAATGAGCAGTTCTTC.

This clonotype occurred a few times. This chain joins TRBV15 and TRBJ2-1; D is ambiguous. This CDR3 is 15 amino acids long. V dropped 0 bases and J dropped 6 bases, with 12 bases sitting between them. Germline V gene sequence: CDR1 LNHNV, CDR2 YYDKDF (reference sequence). The CDR3, as DNA: TGTGCCACCAGCAGAGATAGGGCAGTTAGCAATGAGCAGTTCTTC. It translates to CATSRDRAVSNEQFF.

A few counts support this clonotype. J is TRBJ2-5 and V is TRBV15; D is unclear. Trimming cost V 0 bases and J 4 bases, with 6 bases left between them. The CDR3 has 13 residues. Germline values: CDR1 LNHNV, CDR2 YYDKDF (reference sequence). DNA of the CDR3: TGTGCCACCAGCAGAGATTTCGGAGAGACCCAGTACTTC. It specifies CATSRDFGETQYF.

This clonotype was seen many times. This chain joins TRBV10-3 and TRBJ2-1; 11 positions match TRBD2. The CDR3 totals 17 residues. The ends lost 6 bases at V and 5 bases at J; junction bases unmatched: 12. The germline gives CDR1 ENHRY, CDR2 SYGVKD. CDR3 DNA: TGTGCCATCAGCGGAACTCTACTAGCGGGGGTCAACAATGAGCAGTTCTTC. Translating gives CAISGTLLAGVNNEQFF.